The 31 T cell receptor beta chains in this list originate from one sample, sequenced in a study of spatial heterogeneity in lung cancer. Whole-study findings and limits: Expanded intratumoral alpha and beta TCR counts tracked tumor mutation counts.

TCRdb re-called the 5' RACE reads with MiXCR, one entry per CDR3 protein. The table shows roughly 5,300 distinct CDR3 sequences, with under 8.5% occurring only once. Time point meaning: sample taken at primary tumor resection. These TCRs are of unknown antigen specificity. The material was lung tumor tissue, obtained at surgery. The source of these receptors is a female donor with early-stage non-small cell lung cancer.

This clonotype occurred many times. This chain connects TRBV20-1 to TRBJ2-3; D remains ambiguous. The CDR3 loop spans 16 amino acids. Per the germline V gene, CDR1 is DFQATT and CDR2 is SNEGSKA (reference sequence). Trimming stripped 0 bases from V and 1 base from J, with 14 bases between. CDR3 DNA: TGCAGTGCTAGAGATGTGAGAACTTGGGGCACAGATACGCAGTATTTT. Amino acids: CSARDVRTWGTDTQYF.

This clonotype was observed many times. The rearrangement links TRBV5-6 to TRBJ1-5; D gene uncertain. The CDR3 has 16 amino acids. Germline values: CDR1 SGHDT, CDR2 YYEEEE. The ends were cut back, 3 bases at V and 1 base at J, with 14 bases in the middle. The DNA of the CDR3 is TGTGCCAGCAGCTCACTCAAACTGGGGAGCAATCAGCCCCAGCATTTT. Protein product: CASSSLKLGSNQPQHF.

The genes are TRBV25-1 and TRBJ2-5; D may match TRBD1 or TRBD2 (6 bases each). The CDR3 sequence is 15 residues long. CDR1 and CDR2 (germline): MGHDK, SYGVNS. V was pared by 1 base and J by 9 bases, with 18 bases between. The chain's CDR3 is CASSEWRGSAEPQYF. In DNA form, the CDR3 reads TGTGCCAGCAGTGAATGGAGGGGGAGCGCGGAGCCCCAGTACTTC.

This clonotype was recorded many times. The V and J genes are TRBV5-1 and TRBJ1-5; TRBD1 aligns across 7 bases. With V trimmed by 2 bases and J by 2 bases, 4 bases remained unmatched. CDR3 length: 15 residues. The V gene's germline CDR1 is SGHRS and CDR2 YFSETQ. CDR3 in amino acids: CASSLQGLGNQPQHF. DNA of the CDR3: TGCGCCAGCAGCTTACAGGGGCTCGGCAATCAGCCCCAGCATTTT.

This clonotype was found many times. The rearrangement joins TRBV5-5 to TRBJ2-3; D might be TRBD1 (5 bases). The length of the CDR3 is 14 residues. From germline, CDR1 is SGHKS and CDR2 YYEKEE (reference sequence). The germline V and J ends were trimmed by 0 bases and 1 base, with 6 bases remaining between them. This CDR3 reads CASSLGGRTDTQYF. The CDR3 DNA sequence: TGTGCCAGCAGCTTGGGGGGCCGCACAGATACGCAGTATTTT. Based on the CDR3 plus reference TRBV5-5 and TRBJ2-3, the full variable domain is DAGVTQSPTHLIKTRGQQVTLRCSPISGHKSVSWYQQVLGQGPQFIFQYYEKEERGRGNFPDRFSARQFPNYSSELNVNALLLGDSALYLCASSLGGRTDTQYFGPGTRLTVL.

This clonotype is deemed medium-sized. CDR3 bases: TGTGCCACCAGCAGAGATCAACGTGGGGTAGGGGTCAACACTGAAGCTTTCTTT. Protein: CATSRDQRGVGVNTEAFF. The gene calls are TRBV15 and TRBJ1-1; TRBD1 might be the D (5 bases). In germline, CDR1 is LNHNV, CDR2 YYDKDF (reference sequence). Trimming pared 0 bases from V and 2 bases from J, leaving 19 bases between. The CDR3 is 18 amino acids. The full variable domain, completed using reference TRBV15 and TRBJ1-1, is DAMVIQNPRYQVTQFGKPVTLSCSQTLNHNVMYWYQQKSSQAPKLLFHYYDKDFNNEADTPDNFQSRRPNTSFCFLDIRSPGLGDTAMYLCATSRDQRGVGVNTEAFFGQGTRLTVV.

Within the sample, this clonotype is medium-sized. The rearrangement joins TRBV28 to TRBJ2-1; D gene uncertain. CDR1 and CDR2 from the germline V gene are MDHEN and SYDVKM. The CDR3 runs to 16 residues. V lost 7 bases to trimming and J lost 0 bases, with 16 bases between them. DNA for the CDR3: TGTGCCAGCACCGAGGAACGGGCGAGCTCCTACAATGAGCAGTTCTTC. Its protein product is CASTEERASSYNEQFF.

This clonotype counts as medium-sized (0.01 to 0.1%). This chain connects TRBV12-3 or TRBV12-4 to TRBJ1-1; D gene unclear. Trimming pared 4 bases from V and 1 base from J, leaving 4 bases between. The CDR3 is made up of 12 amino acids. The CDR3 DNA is TGTGCCAGCAGTTCCGGGAACACTGAAGCTTTCTTT. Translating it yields CASSSGNTEAFF.

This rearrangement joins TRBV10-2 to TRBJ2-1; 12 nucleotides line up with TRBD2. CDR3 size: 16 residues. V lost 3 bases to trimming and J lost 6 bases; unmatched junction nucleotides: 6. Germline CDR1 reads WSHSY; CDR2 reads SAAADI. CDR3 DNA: TGCGCCAGCAGTGACCCTAGCGGGGGGGTTCGCAATGAGCAGTTCTTC. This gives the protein CASSDPSGGVRNEQFF.

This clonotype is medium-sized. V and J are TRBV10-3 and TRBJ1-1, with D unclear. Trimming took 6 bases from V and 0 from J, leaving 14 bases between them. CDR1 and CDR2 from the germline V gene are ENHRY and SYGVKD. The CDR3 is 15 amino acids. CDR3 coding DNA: TGTGCCATCAGCACCCCGACCGAGGTGAACACTGAAGCTTTCTTT. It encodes CAISTPTEVNTEAFF.

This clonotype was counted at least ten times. The CDR3 coding sequence is TGCGCCAGCAGCCAAGCTCCGGGACAGGGGGCGAATCAGCCCCAGCATTTT. It specifies CASSQAPGQGANQPQHF. The chain joins TRBV4-1 to TRBJ1-5; 12 bases align to TRBD1. With V trimmed by 1 base and J by 4 bases, 5 bases remained unmatched. CDR1 MGHRA and CDR2 YSYEKL come from the germline V gene. The CDR3 totals 17 residues.

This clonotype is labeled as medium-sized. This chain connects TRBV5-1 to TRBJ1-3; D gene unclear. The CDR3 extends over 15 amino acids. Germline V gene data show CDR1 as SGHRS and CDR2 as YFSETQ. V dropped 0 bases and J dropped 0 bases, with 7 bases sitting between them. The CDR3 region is CASSLGGSSGNTIYF. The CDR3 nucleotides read TGCGCCAGCAGCTTGGGGGGAAGCTCTGGAAACACCATATATTTT.

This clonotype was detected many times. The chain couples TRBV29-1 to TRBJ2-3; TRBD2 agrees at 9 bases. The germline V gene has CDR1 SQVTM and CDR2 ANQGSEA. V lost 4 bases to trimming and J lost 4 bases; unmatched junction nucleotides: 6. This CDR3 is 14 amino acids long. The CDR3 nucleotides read TGCAGCGTTGGGGTTAGCGGGAGAGCAGATACGCAGTATTTT. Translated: CSVGVSGRADTQYF.

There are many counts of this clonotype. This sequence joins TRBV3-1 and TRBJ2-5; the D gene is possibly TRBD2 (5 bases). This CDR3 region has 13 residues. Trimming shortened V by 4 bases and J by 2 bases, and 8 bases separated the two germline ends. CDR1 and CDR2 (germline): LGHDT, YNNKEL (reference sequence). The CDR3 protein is CASSPPGQETQYF. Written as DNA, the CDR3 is TGTGCCAGCAGCCCCCCGGGACAAGAGACCCAGTACTTC.

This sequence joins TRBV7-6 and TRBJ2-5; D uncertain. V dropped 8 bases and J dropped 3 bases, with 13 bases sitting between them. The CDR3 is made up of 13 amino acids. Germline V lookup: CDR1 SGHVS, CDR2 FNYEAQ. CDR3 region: CASAEASKETQYF. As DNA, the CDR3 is TGTGCCAGCGCCGAAGCGTCCAAAGAGACCCAGTACTTC.

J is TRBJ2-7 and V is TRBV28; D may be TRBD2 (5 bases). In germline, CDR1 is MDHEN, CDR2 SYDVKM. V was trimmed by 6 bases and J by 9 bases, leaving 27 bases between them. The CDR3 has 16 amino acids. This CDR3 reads CASRGSQEAGLAAQYF. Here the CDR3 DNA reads TGTGCCAGCAGAGGATCTCAGGAGGCCGGACTGGCAGCGCAGTACTTC.

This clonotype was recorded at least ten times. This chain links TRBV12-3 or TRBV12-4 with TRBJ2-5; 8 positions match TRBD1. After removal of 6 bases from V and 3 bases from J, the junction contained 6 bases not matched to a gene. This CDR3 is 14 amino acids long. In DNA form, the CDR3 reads TGTGCCAGCAGCTTGATACAGGGGGAAGAGACCCAGTACTTC. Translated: CASSLIQGEETQYF.

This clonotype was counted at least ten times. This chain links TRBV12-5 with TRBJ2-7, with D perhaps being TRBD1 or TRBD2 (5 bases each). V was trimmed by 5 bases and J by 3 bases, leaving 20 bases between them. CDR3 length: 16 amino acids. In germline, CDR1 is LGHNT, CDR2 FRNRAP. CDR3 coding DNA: TGTGCTAGTGGTCCCGACTTCGGGACCGCCCTCTACGAGCAGTACTTC. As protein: CASGPDFGTALYEQYF.

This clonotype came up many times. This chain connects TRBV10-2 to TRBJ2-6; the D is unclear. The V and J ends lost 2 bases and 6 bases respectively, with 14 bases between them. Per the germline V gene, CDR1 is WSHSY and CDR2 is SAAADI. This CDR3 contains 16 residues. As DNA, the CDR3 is TGCGCCAGCAGTGAGACGACCTCTGGGGTGGCCAACGTCCTGACTTTC. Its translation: CASSETTSGVANVLTF.

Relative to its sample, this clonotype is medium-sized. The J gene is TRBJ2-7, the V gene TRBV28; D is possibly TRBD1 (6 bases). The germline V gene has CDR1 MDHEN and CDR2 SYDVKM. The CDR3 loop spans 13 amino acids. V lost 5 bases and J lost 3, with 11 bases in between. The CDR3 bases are TGTGCCAGCAGTCCGACAGGTCTCTACGAGCAGTACGTC. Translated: CASSPTGLYEQYV.

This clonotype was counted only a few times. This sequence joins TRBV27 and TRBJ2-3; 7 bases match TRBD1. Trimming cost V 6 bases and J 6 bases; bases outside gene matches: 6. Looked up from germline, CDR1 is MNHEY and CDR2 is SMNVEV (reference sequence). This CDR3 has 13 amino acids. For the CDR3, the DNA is TGTGCCAGCAGAACAGGGGCGGTGGATACGCAGTATTTT. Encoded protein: CASRTGAVDTQYF.

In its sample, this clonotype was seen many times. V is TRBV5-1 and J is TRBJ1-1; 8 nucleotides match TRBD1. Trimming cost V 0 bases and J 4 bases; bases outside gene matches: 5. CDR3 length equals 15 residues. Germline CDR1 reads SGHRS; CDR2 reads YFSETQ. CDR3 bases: TGCGCCAGCAGCTTGGCAGGGGGCGCGGGCACTGAAGCTTTCTTT. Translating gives CASSLAGGAGTEAFF.

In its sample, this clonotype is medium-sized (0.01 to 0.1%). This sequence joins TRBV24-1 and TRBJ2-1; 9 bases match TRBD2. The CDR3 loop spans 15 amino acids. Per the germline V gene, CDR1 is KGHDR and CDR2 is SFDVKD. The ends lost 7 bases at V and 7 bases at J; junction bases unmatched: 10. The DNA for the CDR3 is TGTGCCACCAGCCTGAGGGGTAGCGGGAGTAATGAGCAGTTCTTC. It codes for CATSLRGSGSNEQFF.

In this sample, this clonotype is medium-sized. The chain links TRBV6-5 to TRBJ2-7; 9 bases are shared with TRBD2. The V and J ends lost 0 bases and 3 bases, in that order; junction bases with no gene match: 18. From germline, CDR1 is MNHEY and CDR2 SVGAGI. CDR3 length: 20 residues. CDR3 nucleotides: TGTGCCAGCAGTTACTCACAGGGAAGTAGCGGGAGTTTGACCATCTACGAGCAGTACTTC. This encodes CASSYSQGSSGSLTIYEQYF.

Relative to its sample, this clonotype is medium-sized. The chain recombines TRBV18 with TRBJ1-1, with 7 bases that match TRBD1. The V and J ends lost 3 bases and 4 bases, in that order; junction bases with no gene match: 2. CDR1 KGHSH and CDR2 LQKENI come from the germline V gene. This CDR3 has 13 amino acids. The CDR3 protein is CASSPYRGTEAFF. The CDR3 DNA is TGTGCCAGCTCACCCTACAGGGGCACTGAAGCTTTCTTT.

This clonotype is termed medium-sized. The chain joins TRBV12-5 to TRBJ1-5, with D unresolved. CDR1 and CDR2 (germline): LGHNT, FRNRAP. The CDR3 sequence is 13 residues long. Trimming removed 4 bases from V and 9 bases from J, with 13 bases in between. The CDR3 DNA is TGTGCTAGTGGTTCGGACCGGAGATGGCCCCAGCATTTT. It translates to CASGSDRRWPQHF.

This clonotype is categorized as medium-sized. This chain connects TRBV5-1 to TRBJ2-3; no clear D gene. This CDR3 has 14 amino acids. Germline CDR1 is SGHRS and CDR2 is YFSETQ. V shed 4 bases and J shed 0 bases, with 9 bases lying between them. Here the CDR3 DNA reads TGCGCCAGCAGCCCTTCGACTAGCACAGATACGCAGTATTTT. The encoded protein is CASSPSTSTDTQYF.

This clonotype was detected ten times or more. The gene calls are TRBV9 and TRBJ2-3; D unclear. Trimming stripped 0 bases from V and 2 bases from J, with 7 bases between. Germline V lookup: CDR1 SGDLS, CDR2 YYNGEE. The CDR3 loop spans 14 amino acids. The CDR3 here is CASSVAPVTDTQYF. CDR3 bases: TGTGCCAGCAGCGTAGCCCCAGTCACAGATACGCAGTATTTT.

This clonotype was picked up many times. The CDR3 sequence: CSVEREGAQDTQYF. CDR3 DNA: TGCAGCGTTGAAAGGGAGGGGGCGCAAGATACGCAGTATTTT. The V call is TRBV29-1, the J call TRBJ2-3; D tentatively reads TRBD1 or TRBD2 (7 bases each). Looked up from germline, CDR1 is SQVTM and CDR2 is ANQGSEA. This CDR3 contains 14 residues. The V end was cut by 2 bases, the J end by 5 bases, with 14 bases between.

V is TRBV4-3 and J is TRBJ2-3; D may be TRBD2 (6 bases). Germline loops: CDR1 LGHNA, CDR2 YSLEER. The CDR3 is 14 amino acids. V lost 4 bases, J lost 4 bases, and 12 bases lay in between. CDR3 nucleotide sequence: TGCGCCAGCAGCCGAGAGGGCGGGGCAGATACGCAGTATTTT. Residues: CASSREGGADTQYF.

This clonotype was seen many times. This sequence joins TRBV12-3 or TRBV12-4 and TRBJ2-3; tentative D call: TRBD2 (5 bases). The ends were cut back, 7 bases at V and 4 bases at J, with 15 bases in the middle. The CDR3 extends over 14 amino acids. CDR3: CASTQGRLSDTQYF. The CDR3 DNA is TGTGCCAGCACTCAAGGGAGACTCTCAGATACGCAGTATTTT.